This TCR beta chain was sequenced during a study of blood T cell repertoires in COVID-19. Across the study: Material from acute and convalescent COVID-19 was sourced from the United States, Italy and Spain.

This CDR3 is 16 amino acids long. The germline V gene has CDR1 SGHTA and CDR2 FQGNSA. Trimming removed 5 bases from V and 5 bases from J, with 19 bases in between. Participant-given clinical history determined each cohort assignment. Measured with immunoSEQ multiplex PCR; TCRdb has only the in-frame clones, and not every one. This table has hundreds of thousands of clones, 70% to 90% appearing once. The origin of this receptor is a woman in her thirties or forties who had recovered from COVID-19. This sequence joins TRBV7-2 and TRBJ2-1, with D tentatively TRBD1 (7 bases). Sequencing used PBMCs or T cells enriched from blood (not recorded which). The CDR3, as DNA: TGTGCCAGCAGCCCCGACAGGCGCAGGGGGGACAATGAGCAGTTCTTC. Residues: CASSPDRRRGDNEQFF.